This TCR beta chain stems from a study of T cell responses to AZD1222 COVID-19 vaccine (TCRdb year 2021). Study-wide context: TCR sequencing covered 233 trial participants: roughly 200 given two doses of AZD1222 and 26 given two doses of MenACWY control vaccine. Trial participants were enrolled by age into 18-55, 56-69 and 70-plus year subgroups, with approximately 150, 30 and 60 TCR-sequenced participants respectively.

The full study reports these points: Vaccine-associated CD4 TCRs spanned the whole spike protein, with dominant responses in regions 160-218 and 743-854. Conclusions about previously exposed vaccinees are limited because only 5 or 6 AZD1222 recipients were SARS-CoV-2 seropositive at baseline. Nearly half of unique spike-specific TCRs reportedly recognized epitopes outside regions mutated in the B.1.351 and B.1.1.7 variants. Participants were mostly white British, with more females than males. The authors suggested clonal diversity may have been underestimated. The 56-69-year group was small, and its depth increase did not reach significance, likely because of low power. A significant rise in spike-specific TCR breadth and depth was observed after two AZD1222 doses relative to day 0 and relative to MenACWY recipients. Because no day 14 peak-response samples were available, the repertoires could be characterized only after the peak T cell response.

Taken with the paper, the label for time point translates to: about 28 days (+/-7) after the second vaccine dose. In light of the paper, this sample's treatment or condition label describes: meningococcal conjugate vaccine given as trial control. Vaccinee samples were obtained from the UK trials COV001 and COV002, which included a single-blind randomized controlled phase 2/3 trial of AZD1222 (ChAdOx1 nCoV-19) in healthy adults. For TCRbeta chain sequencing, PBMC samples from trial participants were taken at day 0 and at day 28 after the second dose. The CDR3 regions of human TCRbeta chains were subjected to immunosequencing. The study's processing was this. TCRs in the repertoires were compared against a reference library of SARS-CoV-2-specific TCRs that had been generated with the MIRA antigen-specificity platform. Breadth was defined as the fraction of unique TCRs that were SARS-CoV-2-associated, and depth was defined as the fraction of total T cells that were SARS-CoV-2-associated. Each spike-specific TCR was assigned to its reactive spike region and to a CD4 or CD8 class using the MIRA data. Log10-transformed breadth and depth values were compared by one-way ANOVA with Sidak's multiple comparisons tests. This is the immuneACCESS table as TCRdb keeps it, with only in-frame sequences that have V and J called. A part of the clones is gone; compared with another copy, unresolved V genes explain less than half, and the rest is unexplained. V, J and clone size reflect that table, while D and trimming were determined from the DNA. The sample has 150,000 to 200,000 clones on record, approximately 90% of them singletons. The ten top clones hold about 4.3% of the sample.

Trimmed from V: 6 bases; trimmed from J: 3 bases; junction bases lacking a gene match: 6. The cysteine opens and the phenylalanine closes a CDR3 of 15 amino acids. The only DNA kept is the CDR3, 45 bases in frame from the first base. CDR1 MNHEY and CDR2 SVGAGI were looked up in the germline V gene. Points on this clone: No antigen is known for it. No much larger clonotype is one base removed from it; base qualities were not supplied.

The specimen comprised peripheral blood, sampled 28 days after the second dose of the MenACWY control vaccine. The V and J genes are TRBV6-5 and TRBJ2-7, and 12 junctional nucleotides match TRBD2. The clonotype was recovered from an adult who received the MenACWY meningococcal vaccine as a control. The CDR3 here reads CASSLGLAGLYEQYF. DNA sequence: TGTGCCAGCAGCCTAGGACTAGCGGGACTCTACGAGCAGTACTTC.